The 9 T cell receptor beta chains reported below all come from one sample, sequenced in a study of T-cell reconstitution after alpha-beta-depleted transplantation in children. As it was prepared, the TCRbeta library received unique molecular identifiers. TCRdb fed the PCR reads into MiXCR, producing one record per CDR3 protein. The table shows 100,000 to 120,000 distinct CDR3 sequences, with about 6% occurring only once. This sample comprised PBMCs, mostly from graft donor cells, obtained 360 days after TCRalphabeta/CD19-depleted stem cell transplant. The origin of the receptors is a male patient aged 2-15 years who had a stem cell transplant for acute lymphoblastic leukemia, so the T cells may come from the graft donor.

The sample holds a few counts of this clonotype. The chain recombines TRBV2 with TRBJ1-5; maybe TRBD1 (6 bases). The V gene's germline CDR1 is SNHLY and CDR2 FYNNEI. This CDR3 contains 13 residues. V was cut by 3 bases and J by 4 bases, with 7 bases left in between. CDR3 residues: CASSDRGNQPQHF. As DNA, the CDR3 is TGTGCCAGCAGTGATAGGGGGAATCAGCCCCAGCATTTT.

This clonotype was seen a handful of times. V usage is TRBV30 and J usage is TRBJ2-1, with a tentative D call TRBD2 (6 bases). Looked up from germline, CDR1 is GTSNPN and CDR2 is SVGIG (reference sequence). The CDR3 totals 14 residues. Between the trimmed V and J ends, which lost 0 bases and 2 bases, there was a span of 8 bases. The CDR3 nucleotides read TGTGCCTGGAGTGTACGGGGGACCTACAATGAGCAGTTCTTC. Residues: CAWSVRGTYNEQFF.

There are a few counts of this clonotype. The V and J genes are TRBV6-2 or TRBV6-3 and TRBJ2-7; no clear D gene. The CDR3 consists of 13 residues. V gave up 2 bases and J gave up 3 bases, with 8 bases separating them. The germline CDR1 and CDR2 sequences are MNHEY and SVGEGT. The CDR3 spells CASSYVLNYEQYF. CDR3 DNA sequence: TGTGCCAGCAGTTACGTCTTGAACTACGAGCAGTACTTC.

This clonotype has a count of ten or more. The chain has TRBV7-9 and TRBJ2-1; 8 nucleotides match TRBD2. The germline V gene encodes CDR1 SEHNR and CDR2 FQNEAQ (reference sequence). The CDR3 is 16 amino acids. Trimming at V came to 4 bases and at J to 4 bases, leaving 9 bases not matched to a gene. The CDR3 loop is CASSSLSGGSYNEQFF. CDR3 DNA sequence: TGTGCCAGCAGCTCCCTAAGCGGGGGCTCTTACAATGAGCAGTTCTTC.

This clonotype was seen a handful of times. This chain joins TRBV9 and TRBJ2-5, with a weak D call TRBD2 (6 bases). Germline lookup yields CDR1 SGDLS and CDR2 YYNGEE. With 3 bases removed from V and 2 bases from J, the gap between germline ends came to 14 bases. This CDR3 spans 15 amino acids. The CDR3 bases are TGTGCCAGCAGCGCCGAGGGACTCCCACAAGAGACCCAGTACTTC. It yields the protein CASSAEGLPQETQYF.

At least ten counts were recorded for this clonotype. The V and J genes are TRBV24-1 and TRBJ1-2; 9 bases line up with TRBD1. This CDR3 has 14 residues. V lost 3 bases and J lost 7; bases outside the gene matches: 5. Germline V gives CDR1 KGHDR, CDR2 SFDVKD. CDR3 residues: CATSDGDRASGYTF. The CDR3 DNA follows: TGTGCCACCAGTGATGGGGACAGGGCAAGTGGCTACACCTTC.

The chain is built from TRBV7-9 and TRBJ1-2; TRBD1 might be the D (5 bases). Germline CDR1 is SEHNR and CDR2 is FQNEAQ (reference sequence). V shed 7 bases and J shed 4 bases, with 13 bases lying between them. The CDR3 contains 13 residues. The CDR3: CASTIDSSYGYTF. In DNA, the CDR3 is TGTGCCAGCACCATTGACAGCAGCTATGGCTACACCTTC.

This clonotype was counted a few times. The CDR3 DNA reads TGCGCCAGCAGTGAGGCGGGATACGGCTACGAGCAGTACTTC. Translated, it gives CASSEAGYGYEQYF. The chain uses TRBV10-1 and TRBJ2-7, with a tentative D call TRBD2 (6 bases). Germline CDR1 reads WNHNN; CDR2 reads SYGVQD (reference sequence). This CDR3 has 14 amino acids. The V and J ends lost 2 bases and 3 bases respectively, with 11 bases between them.

This rearrangement joins TRBV4-3 to TRBJ2-7; the match to TRBD2 covers 10 bases. V trimming: 1 base; J trimming: 3 bases; junction bases outside the gene matches: 3. The CDR3 covers 15 residues. Germline CDR1 is LGHNA and CDR2 is YSLEER. The DNA of the CDR3 is TGCGCCAGCAGCCAAGGCCTAGCGGGGGACTACGAGCAGTACTTC. Translating it yields CASSQGLAGDYEQYF.